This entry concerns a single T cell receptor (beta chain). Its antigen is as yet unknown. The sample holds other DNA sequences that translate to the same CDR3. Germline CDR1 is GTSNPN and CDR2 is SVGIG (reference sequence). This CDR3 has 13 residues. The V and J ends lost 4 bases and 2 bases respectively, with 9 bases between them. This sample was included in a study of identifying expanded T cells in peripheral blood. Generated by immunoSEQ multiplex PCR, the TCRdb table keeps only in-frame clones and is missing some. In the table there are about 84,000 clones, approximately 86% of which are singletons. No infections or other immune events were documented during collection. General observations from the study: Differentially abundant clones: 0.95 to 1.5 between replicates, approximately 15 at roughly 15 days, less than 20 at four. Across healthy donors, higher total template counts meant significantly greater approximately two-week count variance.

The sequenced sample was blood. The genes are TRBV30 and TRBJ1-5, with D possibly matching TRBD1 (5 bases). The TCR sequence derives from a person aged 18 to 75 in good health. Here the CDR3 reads CAWTGGGNQPQHF. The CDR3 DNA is TGTGCCTGGACGGGGGGGGGCAATCAGCCCCAGCATTTT.